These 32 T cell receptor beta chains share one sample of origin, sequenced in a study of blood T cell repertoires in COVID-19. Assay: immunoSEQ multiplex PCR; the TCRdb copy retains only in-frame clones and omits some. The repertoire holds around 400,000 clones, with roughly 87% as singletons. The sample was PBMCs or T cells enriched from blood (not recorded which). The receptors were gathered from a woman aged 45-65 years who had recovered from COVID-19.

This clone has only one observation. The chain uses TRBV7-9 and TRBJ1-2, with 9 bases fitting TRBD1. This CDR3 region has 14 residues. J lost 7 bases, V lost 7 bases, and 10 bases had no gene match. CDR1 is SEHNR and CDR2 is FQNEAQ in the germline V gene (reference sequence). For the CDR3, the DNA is TGTGCCAGCACCCCGAGGGGGACAGGGATTGGCTACACCTTC. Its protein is CASTPRGTGIGYTF.

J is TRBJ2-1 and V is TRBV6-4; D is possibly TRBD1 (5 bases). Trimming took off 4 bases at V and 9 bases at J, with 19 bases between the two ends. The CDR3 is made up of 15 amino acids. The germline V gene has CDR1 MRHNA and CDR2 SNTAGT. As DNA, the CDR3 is TGTGCCAGCAGTGGAGGCAGGGTACCCCCCGCTGAGCAGTTCTTC. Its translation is CASSGGRVPPAEQFF.

CDR3 sequence reads: CASRRLVSTGELFF. The CDR3, as DNA: TGTGCCAGCAGACGACTAGTAAGCACCGGGGAGCTGTTTTTT. The rearrangement uses TRBV2 and TRBJ2-2, with D possibly being TRBD2 (6 bases). V was clipped by 6 bases and J by 4 bases, with 12 bases between them. Germline V gives CDR1 SNHLY, CDR2 FYNNEI. The CDR3 contains 14 residues.

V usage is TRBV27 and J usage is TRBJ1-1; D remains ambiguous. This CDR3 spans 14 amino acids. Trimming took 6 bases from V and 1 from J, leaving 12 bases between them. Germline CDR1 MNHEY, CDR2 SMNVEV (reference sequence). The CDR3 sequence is CASRWYRENTEAFF. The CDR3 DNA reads TGTGCCAGCAGGTGGTATCGCGAGAACACTGAAGCTTTCTTT.

CDR3 region: CASSYFQGGYEQYF. The CDR3 DNA sequence: TGTGCCAGCAGTTACTTTCAGGGGGGCTACGAGCAGTACTTC. The V gene is TRBV6-2 or TRBV6-3, the J gene TRBJ2-7, with D tentatively TRBD1 (7 bases). CDR1 and CDR2 (germline): MNHEY, SVGEGT. The CDR3 length is 14 residues. Between the trimmed V and J ends, which lost 1 base and 3 bases, there was a span of 10 bases.

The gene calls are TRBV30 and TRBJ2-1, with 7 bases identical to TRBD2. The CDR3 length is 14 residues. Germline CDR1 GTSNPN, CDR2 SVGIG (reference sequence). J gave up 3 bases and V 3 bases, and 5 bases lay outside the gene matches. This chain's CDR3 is CAWSVAGGYNEQFF. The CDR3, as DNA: TGTGCCTGGAGCGTAGCGGGTGGCTACAATGAGCAGTTCTTC.

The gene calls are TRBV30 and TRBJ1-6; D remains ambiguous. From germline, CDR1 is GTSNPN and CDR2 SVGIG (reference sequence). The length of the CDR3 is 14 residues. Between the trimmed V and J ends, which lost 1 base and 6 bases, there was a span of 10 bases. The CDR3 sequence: CAWSAKQPNSPLHF. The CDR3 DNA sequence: TGTGCCTGGAGTGCGAAACAGCCTAATTCACCCCTCCACTTT.

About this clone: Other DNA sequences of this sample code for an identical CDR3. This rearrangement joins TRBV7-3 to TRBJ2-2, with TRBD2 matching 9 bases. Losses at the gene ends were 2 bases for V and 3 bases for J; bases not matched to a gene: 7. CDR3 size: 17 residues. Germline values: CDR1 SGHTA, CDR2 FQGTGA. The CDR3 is CASSLLAGGPDTGELFF. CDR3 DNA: TGTGCCAGCAGCTTATTGGCGGGAGGGCCCGACACCGGGGAGCTGTTTTTT.

The CDR3 region has the DNA TGTGCCAGCAGCCCCCCCCGCGGGGACTATGGCTACACCTTC. Encoded protein: CASSPPRGDYGYTF. V usage is TRBV11-3 and J usage is TRBJ1-2, with unresolved D. From germline, CDR1 is SGHNT and CDR2 YENEEA. V lost 5 bases, J lost 3 bases, and 13 bases lay in between. The CDR3 loop spans 14 amino acids.

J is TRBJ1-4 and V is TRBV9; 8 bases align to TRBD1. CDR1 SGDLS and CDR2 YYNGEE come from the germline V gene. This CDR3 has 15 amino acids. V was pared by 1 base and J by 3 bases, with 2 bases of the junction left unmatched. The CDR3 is CASSVSTGANEKLFF. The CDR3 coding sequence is TGTGCCAGCAGCGTATCGACAGGGGCTAATGAAAAACTGTTTTTT.

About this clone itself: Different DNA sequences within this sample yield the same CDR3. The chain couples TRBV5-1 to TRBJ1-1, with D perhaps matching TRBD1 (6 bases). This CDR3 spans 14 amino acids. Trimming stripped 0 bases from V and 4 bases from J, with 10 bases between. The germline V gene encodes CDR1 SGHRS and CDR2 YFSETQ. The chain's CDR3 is CASSLGQGSTEAFF. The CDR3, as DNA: TGCGCCAGCAGCTTGGGTCAGGGGAGCACTGAAGCTTTCTTT.

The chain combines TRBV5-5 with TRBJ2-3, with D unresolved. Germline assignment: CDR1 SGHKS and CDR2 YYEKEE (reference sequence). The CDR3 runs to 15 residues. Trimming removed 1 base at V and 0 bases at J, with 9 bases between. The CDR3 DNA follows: TGTGCCAGCAGCTTGATCTTGTATAGCACAGATACGCAGTATTTT. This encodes CASSLILYSTDTQYF.

CDR3 amino acids: CASSPGTATVNTEAFF. In DNA, the CDR3 is TGCGCCAGCAGCCCTGGGACAGCGACAGTGAACACTGAAGCTTTCTTT. This chain joins TRBV5-1 and TRBJ1-1; 7 positions match TRBD1. CDR3 size: 16 residues. The germline V gene encodes CDR1 SGHRS and CDR2 YFSETQ. V dropped 4 bases and J dropped 0; count of bases not matched to a gene: 9. Based on the CDR3 plus reference TRBV5-1 and TRBJ1-1, the full variable domain is KAGVTQTPRYLIKTRGQQVTLSCSPISGHRSVSWYQQTPGQGLQFLFEYFSETQRNKGNFPGRFSGRQFSNSRSEMNVSTLELGDSALYLCASSPGTATVNTEAFFGQGTRLTVV.

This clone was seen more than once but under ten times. The DNA of the CDR3 is TGTGCCAGCAGTCAATCCAAAAACATTCAGTACTTC. Amino acid sequence: CASSQSKNIQYF. This rearrangement joins TRBV28 to TRBJ2-4; D ambiguous. The CDR3 runs to 12 residues. Trimming took off 5 bases at V and 2 bases at J, with 4 bases between the two ends. Germline V lookup: CDR1 MDHEN, CDR2 SYDVKM.

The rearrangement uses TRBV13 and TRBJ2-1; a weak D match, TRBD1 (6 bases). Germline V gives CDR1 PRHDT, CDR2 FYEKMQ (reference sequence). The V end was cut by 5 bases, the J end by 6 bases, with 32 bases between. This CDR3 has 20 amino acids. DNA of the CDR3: TGTGCCAGCAGCAAAATTAGGCCTTTAGGGGCCGAGCAAGGGGGCAATGAGCAGTTCTTC. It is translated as CASSKIRPLGAEQGGNEQFF.

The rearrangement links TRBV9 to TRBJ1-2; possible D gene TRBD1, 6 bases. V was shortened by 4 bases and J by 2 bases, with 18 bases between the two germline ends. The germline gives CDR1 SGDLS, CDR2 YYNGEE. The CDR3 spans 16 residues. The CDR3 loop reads CASSREYQGINYGYTF. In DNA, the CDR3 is TGTGCCAGCAGCCGGGAATACCAGGGGATCAACTATGGCTACACCTTC.

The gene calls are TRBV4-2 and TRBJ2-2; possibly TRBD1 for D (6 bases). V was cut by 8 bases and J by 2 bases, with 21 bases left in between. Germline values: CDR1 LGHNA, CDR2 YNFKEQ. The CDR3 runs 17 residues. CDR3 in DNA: TGTGCCAGCTGGCCAGGGGAGATCTATTCAAACACCGGGGAGCTGTTTTTT. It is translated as CASWPGEIYSNTGELFF.

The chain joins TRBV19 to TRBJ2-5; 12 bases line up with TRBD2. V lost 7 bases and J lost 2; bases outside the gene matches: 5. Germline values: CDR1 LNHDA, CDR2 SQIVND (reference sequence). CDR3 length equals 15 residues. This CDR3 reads CASKTSGGLQETQYF. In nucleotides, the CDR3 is TGTGCCAGTAAAACTAGCGGGGGGCTTCAAGAGACCCAGTACTTC. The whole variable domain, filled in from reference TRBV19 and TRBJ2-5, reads DGGITQSPKYLFRKEGQNVTLSCEQNLNHDAMYWYRQDPGQGLRLIYYSQIVNDFQKGDIAEGYSVSREKKESFPLTVTSAQKNPTAFYLCASKTSGGLQETQYFGPGTRLLVL.

CDR3 DNA: TGCGCCAGCAGCTTGATTAGCGGGGCCAGCTCCTACAATGAGCAGTTCTTC. It translates to CASSLISGASSYNEQFF. The genes are TRBV5-1 and TRBJ2-1, with TRBD2 matching 8 bases. The CDR3 is 17 residues long. Germline loops: CDR1 SGHRS, CDR2 YFSETQ. J was trimmed by 0 bases and V by 1 base; bases with no gene match: 6.

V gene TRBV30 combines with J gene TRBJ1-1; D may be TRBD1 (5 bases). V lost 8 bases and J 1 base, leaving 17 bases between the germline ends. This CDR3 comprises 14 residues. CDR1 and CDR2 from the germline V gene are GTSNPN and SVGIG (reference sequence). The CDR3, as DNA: TGTGCCGGTTCGTCGGGACTGACGAACACTGAAGCTTTCTTT. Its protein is CAGSSGLTNTEAFF.

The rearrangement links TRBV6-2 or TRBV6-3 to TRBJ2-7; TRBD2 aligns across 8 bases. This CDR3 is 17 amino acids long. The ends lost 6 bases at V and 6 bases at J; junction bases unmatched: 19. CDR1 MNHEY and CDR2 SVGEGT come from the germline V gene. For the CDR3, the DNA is TGTGCCAGCAGCAGAGGCCCTGGGACTAGGTCGGATCGCGAGCAGTACTTC. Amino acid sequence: CASSRGPGTRSDREQYF.

CDR3 protein: CAWSVGGSDTDTQYF. DNA of the CDR3: TGTGCCTGGAGTGTGGGCGGGAGTGACACAGATACGCAGTATTTT. The genes are TRBV30 and TRBJ2-3; 7 positions agree with TRBD2. Per the germline V gene, CDR1 is GTSNPN and CDR2 is SVGIG (reference sequence). V was pared by 0 bases and J by 2 bases, with 5 bases of the junction left unmatched. This CDR3 region has 15 residues. Using reference TRBV30 and TRBJ2-3 for the parts outside the CDR3, the full variable domain is SQTIHQWPATLVQPVGSPLSLECTVEGTSNPNLYWYRQAAGRGLQLLFYSVGIGQISSEVPQNLSASRPQDRQFILSSKKLLLSDSGFYLCAWSVGGSDTDTQYFGPGTRLTVL.

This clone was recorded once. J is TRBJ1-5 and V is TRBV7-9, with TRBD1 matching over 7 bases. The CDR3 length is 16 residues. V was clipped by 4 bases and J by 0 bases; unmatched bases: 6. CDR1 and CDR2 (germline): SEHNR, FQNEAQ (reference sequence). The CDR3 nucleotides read TGTGCCAGCAGCTCGTCGACAGGGAGTAGCAATCAGCCCCAGCATTTT. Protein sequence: CASSSSTGSSNQPQHF.

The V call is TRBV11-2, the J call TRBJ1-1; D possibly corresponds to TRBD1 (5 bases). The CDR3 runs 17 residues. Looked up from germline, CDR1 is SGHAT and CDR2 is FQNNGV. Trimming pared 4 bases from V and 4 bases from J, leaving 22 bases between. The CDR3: CASSWRELGYRRTEAFF. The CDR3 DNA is TGTGCCAGCAGCTGGCGTGAATTGGGGTACAGGCGCACTGAAGCTTTCTTT.

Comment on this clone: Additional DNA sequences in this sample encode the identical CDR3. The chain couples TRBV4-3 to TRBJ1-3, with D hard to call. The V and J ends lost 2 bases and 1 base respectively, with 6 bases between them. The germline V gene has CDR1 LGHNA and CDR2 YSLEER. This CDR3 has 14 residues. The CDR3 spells CASSQTGSGNTIYF. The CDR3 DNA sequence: TGCGCCAGCAGCCAAACGGGGTCTGGAAACACCATATATTTT.

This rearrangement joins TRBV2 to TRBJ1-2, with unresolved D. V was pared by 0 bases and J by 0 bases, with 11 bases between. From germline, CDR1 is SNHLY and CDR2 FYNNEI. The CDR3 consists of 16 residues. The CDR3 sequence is CASSEARVGTNYGYTF. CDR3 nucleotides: TGTGCCAGCAGTGAAGCGCGTGTCGGTACTAACTATGGCTACACCTTC.

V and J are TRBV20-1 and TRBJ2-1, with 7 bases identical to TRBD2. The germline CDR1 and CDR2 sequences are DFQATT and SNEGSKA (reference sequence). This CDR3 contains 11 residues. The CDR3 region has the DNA TGCAGCGTGCTAGCGGACAATGAGCAGTTCTTC. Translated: CSVLADNEQFF.

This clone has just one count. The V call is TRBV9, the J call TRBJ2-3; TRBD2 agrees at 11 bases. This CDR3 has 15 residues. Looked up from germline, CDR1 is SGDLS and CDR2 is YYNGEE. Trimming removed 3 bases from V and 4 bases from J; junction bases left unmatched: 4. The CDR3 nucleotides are TGTGCCAGCAGCGCCGGGACTAGCGGTTCAGATACGCAGTATTTT. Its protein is CASSAGTSGSDTQYF.

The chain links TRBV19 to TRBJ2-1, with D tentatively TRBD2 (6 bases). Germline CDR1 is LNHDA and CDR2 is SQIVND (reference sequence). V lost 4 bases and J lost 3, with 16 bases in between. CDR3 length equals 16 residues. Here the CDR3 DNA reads TGTGCCAGTAGTACCGCTCTCGCGGGATTCTACAATGAGCAGTTCTTC. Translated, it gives CASSTALAGFYNEQFF.

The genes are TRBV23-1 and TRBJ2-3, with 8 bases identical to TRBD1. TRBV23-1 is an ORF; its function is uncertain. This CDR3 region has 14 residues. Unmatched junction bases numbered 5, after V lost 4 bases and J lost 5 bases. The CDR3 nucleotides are TGCGCCAGCAGTCGGGGACAGGTCAAAGATACGCAGTATTTT. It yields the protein CASSRGQVKDTQYF.

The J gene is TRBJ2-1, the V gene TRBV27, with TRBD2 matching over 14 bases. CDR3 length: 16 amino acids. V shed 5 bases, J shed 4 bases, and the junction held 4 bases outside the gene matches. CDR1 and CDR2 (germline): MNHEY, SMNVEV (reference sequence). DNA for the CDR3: TGTGCCAGCAGTCCTCGACTAGCGGGAGGGTACAATGAGCAGTTCTTC. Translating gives CASSPRLAGGYNEQFF.

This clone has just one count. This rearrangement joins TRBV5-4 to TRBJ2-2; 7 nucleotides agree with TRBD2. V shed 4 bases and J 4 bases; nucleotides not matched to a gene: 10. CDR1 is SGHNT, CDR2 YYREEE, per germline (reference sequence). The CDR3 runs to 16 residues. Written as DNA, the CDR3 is TGTGCCAGCAGCCCGTCGGGGGGTGGTCGCACCGGGGAGCTGTTTTTT. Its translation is CASSPSGGGRTGELFF.